This entry concerns a single T cell receptor (beta chain). What it binds is not known. These data come from a study of cytotoxic CD8 clonotypes in ibrutinib-treated CLL. Across the whole study: Partial response occurred in approximately 25 patients and complete response in 2; at median around 70 months, 14 remained remitted and around 12 progressed. Sequenced samples delivered averages of 200,000 to 300,000 productive templates and tens of thousands of productive rearrangements. Notes on the study in general: Clonality went up at the time of ibrutinib response, stayed stable in sustained remission, and later dropped back toward its baseline level at progression.

CDR1 ENHRY and CDR2 SYGVKD come from the germline V gene. V lost 10 bases and J lost 3; bases outside the gene matches: 8. This CDR3 is built from 14 residues. Profiled with immunoSEQ multiplex PCR; TCRdb holds only in-frame clones, not every one. The sample includes over 130,000 clones, 80% of them seen just once. The rearrangement uses TRBV10-3 and TRBJ2-7; 11 bases fit TRBD2. The specimen was PBMCs, collected after 36 months of ibrutinib treatment. The source of this sequence is a human donor with chronic lymphocytic leukemia. DNA for the CDR3: TGTGCCACCCGACCGGGGACTAGCGGCTACGAGCAGTACTTC. Its translation: CATRPGTSGYEQYF.